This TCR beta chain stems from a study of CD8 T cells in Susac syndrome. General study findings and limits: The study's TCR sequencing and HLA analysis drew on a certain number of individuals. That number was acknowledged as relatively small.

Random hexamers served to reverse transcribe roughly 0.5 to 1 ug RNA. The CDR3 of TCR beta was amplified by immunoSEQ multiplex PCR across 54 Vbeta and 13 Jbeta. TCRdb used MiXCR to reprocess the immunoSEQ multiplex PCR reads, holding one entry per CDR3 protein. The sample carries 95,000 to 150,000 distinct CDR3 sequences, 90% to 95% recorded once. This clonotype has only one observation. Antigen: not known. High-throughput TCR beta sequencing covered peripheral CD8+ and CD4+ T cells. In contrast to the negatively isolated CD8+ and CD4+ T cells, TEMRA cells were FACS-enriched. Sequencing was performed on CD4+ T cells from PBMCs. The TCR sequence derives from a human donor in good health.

The CDR3 spells CAGAGQGRAEQFF. The CDR3 DNA is TGTGCCGGGGCGGGACAGGGCCGCGCTGAGCAGTTCTTC. The chain employs TRBV30 and TRBJ2-1; 9 nucleotides align to TRBD1. V shed 8 bases and J 9 bases; nucleotides not matched to a gene: 11. Germline V CDR1 and CDR2: GTSNPN, SVGIG (reference sequence). The CDR3 spans 13 residues.